The 19 T cell receptor beta chains given below trace back to one sample, sequenced in a study of early T cells in non-severe SARS-CoV-2 infection. TCRdb reanalysed the 5' RACE reads using MiXCR and keeps one entry per CDR3 protein. The repertoire consists of 80,000 or so distinct CDR3 sequences, with 5% to 7% occurring once and the leading ten covering just under 8%. Sequenced sample: whole blood. Receptors originate from an adult who was a healthcare worker with PCR-confirmed SARS-CoV-2 infection or an uninfected control (not recorded which).

This clonotype was detected many times. The V gene is TRBV4-2, the J gene TRBJ1-3; D is unresolved. The CDR3 runs to 17 residues. Trimming removed 0 bases at V and 0 bases at J, with 12 bases between. CDR1 and CDR2 (germline): LGHNA, YNFKEQ. The CDR3: CASSQDSRSISGNTIYF. The CDR3 DNA reads TGTGCCAGCAGCCAAGATTCCAGGTCAATCTCTGGAAACACCATATATTTT.

This clonotype has ten or more counts. The rearrangement joins TRBV6-6 to TRBJ2-6, with D unresolved. Deletions cut 0 bases from V and 2 bases from J, with 5 bases between. There are 15 residues in the CDR3. Germline V gene lookup returns CDR1 MNHNY and CDR2 SVGAGI (reference sequence). The CDR3 DNA is TGTGCCAGCAGTTACTCCGACACTGGGGCCAACGTCCTGACTTTC. Translated: CASSYSDTGANVLTF.

This clonotype was recorded many times. This chain uses TRBV7-2 with TRBJ2-4, with D perhaps matching TRBD2 (9 bases). The CDR3 spans 19 residues. Trimming removed 1 base at V and 6 bases at J, with 25 bases between. The germline V gene has CDR1 SGHTA and CDR2 FQGNSA. Written as DNA, the CDR3 is TGTGCCAGCAGCTTAGGCGGGAGGGTCCTCGGACAGGGCAGAAACATTCAGTACTTC. Its protein is CASSLGGRVLGQGRNIQYF. The full variable domain, completed using reference TRBV7-2 and TRBJ2-4, is GAGVSQSPSNKVTEKGKDVELRCDPISGHTALYWYRQSLGQGLEFLIYFQGNSAPDKSGLPSDRFSAERTGGSVSTLTIQRTQQEDSAVYLCASSLGGRVLGQGRNIQYFGAGTRLSVL.

This chain links TRBV6-2 or TRBV6-3 with TRBJ2-7; 7 nucleotides align to TRBD1. The CDR3 is 14 amino acids. Unmatched junction bases numbered 11, after V lost 9 bases and J lost 3 bases. Germline CDR1 MNHEY, CDR2 SVGEGT. CDR3 sequence reads: CASDRDRNNYEQYF. CDR3 DNA sequence: TGTGCCAGTGACCGGGACAGAAATAACTACGAGCAGTACTTC.

The rearrangement links TRBV28 to TRBJ2-3; 14 positions match TRBD2. CDR3 length equals 17 residues. Trimming cost V 5 bases and J 6 bases; bases outside gene matches: 10. The V gene's germline CDR1 is MDHEN and CDR2 SYDVKM. The CDR3 protein is CASSIRTSGGSRDTQYF. The CDR3 DNA is TGTGCCAGCAGTATCCGGACTAGCGGGGGGAGCAGGGATACGCAGTATTTT. Drawing the rest from reference TRBV28 and TRBJ2-3, the complete variable domain is DVKVTQSSRYLVKRTGEKVFLECVQDMDHENMFWYRQDPGLGLRLIYFSYDVKMKEKGDIPEGYSVSREKKERFSLILESASTNQTSMYLCASSIRTSGGSRDTQYFGPGTRLTVL.

The chain is built from TRBV13 and TRBJ1-1; D unresolved. The CDR3 extends over 12 amino acids. CDR1 and CDR2 (germline): PRHDT, FYEKMQ (reference sequence). Trimming shortened V by 6 bases and J by 9 bases, and 14 bases separated the two germline ends. The CDR3 protein is CASSYYRDKAFF. Written as DNA, the CDR3 is TGTGCCAGCAGTTATTACCGGGATAAAGCTTTCTTT.

This clonotype was counted at least ten times. The chain recombines TRBV20-1 with TRBJ2-1; maybe TRBD1 (7 bases). V was shortened by 1 base and J by 6 bases, with 16 bases between the two germline ends. The CDR3 extends over 15 amino acids. Per germline, CDR1 DFQATT and CDR2 SNEGSKA (reference sequence). Here the CDR3 DNA reads TGCAGTGCTAGAGTCTCAGGGGGGTTTATCAATGAGCAGTTCTTC. Its protein is CSARVSGGFINEQFF.

The V and J genes are TRBV7-9 and TRBJ2-3, with 8 nucleotides matching TRBD2. With V trimmed by 2 bases and J by 4 bases, 11 bases remained unmatched. CDR1 and CDR2 (germline): SEHNR, FQNEAQ (reference sequence). This CDR3 comprises 17 residues. For the CDR3, the DNA is TGTGCCAGCAGCTTAAACGCAGCGGGAGCATCCGCAGATACGCAGTATTTT. It codes for CASSLNAAGASADTQYF.

The rearrangement joins TRBV12-3 or TRBV12-4 to TRBJ2-3; 12 bases align to TRBD1. The CDR3 sequence is 14 residues long. The ends lost 6 bases at V and 4 bases at J; junction bases unmatched: 2. The CDR3 DNA sequence: TGTGCCAGCAGCGGGACAGGGGGCGCAGATACGCAGTATTTT. Translation gives CASSGTGGADTQYF.

This chain uses TRBV19 with TRBJ2-7; 8 bases line up with TRBD2. CDR1 and CDR2 (germline): LNHDA, SQIVND (reference sequence). The junction had 7 bases not matched to a gene; V was cut back by 2 bases and J by 7 bases. The CDR3 runs 14 residues. CDR3 amino acids: CASSIRAGVGEQYF. Written as DNA, the CDR3 is TGTGCCAGTAGTATACGAGCGGGAGTTGGGGAGCAGTACTTC.

Many counts were recorded for this clonotype. This chain uses TRBV19 with TRBJ2-3, with 11 positions matching TRBD1. With 10 bases clipped from V and 5 bases from J, the junction kept 11 bases outside the gene matches. The germline V gene has CDR1 LNHDA and CDR2 SQIVND (reference sequence). This CDR3 is 15 amino acids long. The CDR3, as DNA: TGTGCCACCCACCATTCGGACAGGGGGCGAGATACGCAGTATTTT. This sequence encodes CATHHSDRGRDTQYF.

In its sample, this clonotype was seen a few times. The chain recombines TRBV12-3 or TRBV12-4 with TRBJ2-5, with 10 bases lining up with TRBD2. Germline trimming cut 0 bases from V and 1 base from J; bases unmatched to any gene: 2. The CDR3 has 16 amino acids. The CDR3 coding sequence is TGTGCCAGCAGTTTAGCTAGCGGGGGGAGCCAAGAGACCCAGTACTTC. Residues: CASSLASGGSQETQYF.

The sample holds many counts of this clonotype. Written as DNA, the CDR3 is TGCAGCGTTGAGGAAACCAGGGGTCCGAACACTGAAGCTTTCTTT. Its protein is CSVEETRGPNTEAFF. V is TRBV29-1 and J is TRBJ1-1, with D possibly TRBD1 on 6 matching bases. Germline assignment: CDR1 SQVTM and CDR2 ANQGSEA. V was cut by 3 bases and J by 1 base, with 15 bases left in between. The CDR3 extends over 15 amino acids.

A note on this clonotype: This sequence may be a read error, since a much larger clone differs from it by one base. The V call is TRBV10-2, the J call TRBJ2-3; D possibly corresponds to TRBD1 (5 bases). This CDR3 region has 13 residues. Germline V CDR1 and CDR2: WSHSY, SAAADI. This chain's CDR3 is CASSSQGTDTKYF. DNA of the CDR3: TGCGCCAGCAGTTCTCAGGGCACAGATACGAAGTATTTT.

This clonotype was counted at least ten times. The chain carries TRBV19 and TRBJ2-6; unclear D gene. V gave up 2 bases and J gave up 0 bases, with 8 bases separating them. The CDR3 contains 16 residues. Per the germline V gene, CDR1 is LNHDA and CDR2 is SQIVND (reference sequence). CDR3 in DNA: TGTGCCAGTAGTATAAGGCTTCCCTCTGGGGCCAACGTCCTGACTTTC. The encoded protein is CASSIRLPSGANVLTF.

This clonotype was counted ten times or more. The chain has TRBV29-1 and TRBJ2-3; the match to TRBD2 covers 7 bases. The CDR3 is made up of 15 amino acids. The junction had 14 bases not matched to a gene; V was cut back by 6 bases and J by 5 bases. Germline values: CDR1 SQVTM, CDR2 ANQGSEA. CDR3 nucleotides: TGCAGCGTCCCAGGTGGCGGGAGCCTGGAAGATACGCAGTATTTT. It translates to CSVPGGGSLEDTQYF.

V usage is TRBV7-9 and J usage is TRBJ1-2, with D perhaps matching TRBD1 (5 bases). The V gene lost 10 bases and the J gene lost 8 bases, with 14 bases spanning the gap. CDR3 length: 11 residues. Germline loops: CDR1 SEHNR, CDR2 FQNEAQ (reference sequence). CDR3 bases: TGTGCCACCCATGGGGCAATCGGCTACACCTTC. As protein: CATHGAIGYTF.

Ten or more counts support this clonotype. V gene TRBV7-8 combines with J gene TRBJ2-7, with TRBD2 matching over 9 bases. This CDR3 region has 18 residues. With 1 base clipped from V and 0 bases from J, the junction kept 10 bases outside the gene matches. In germline, CDR1 is SGHVS, CDR2 FQNEAQ. The CDR3 sequence is CASSLEGAGGPTSYEQYF. The CDR3, as DNA: TGTGCCAGCAGCTTAGAGGGTGCGGGAGGGCCTACCTCCTACGAGCAGTACTTC.

The table lists this clonotype with a few counts. The chain carries TRBV7-2 and TRBJ1-1; possible D gene TRBD1, 6 bases. This CDR3 is built from 16 residues. V was cut by 1 base and J by 0 bases, with 12 bases left in between. Germline V lookup: CDR1 SGHTA, CDR2 FQGNSA. Here the CDR3 DNA reads TGTGCCAGCAGCTTAGTACCCACAGGGTTGAACACTGAAGCTTTCTTT. Its translation is CASSLVPTGLNTEAFF. The full variable domain, in which reference TRBV7-2 and TRBJ1-1 provide the parts outside the CDR3, is GAGVSQSPSNKVTEKGKDVELRCDPISGHTALYWYRQSLGQGLEFLIYFQGNSAPDKSGLPSDRFSAERTGGSVSTLTIQRTQQEDSAVYLCASSLVPTGLNTEAFFGQGTRLTVV.